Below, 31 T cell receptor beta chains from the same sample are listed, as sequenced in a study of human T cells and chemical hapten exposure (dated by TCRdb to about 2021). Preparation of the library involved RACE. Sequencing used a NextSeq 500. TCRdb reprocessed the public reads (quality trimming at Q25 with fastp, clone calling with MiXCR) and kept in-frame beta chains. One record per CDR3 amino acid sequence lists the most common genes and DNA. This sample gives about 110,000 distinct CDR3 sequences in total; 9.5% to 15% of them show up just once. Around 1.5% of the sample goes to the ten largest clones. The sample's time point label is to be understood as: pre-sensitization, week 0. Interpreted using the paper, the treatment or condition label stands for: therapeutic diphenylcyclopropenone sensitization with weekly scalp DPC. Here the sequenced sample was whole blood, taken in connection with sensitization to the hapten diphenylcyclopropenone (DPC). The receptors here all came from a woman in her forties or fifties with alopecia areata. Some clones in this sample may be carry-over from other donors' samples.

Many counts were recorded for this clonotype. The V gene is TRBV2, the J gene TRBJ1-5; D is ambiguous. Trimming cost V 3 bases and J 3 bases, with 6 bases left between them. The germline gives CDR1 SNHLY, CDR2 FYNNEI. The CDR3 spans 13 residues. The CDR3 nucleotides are TGTGCCAGCAGTGACAGCGTCAATCAGCCCCAGCATTTT. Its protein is CASSDSVNQPQHF.

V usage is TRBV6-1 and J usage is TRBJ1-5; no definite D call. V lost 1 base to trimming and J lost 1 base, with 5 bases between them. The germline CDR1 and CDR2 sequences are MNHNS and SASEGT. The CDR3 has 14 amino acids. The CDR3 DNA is TGTGCCAGCAGTGAAGGGATGAGCAATCAGCCCCAGCATTTT. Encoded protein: CASSEGMSNQPQHF.

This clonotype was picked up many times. Here the CDR3 reads CSARRTSWGSGELFF. CDR3 sequence (DNA): TGCAGTGCCCGTCGGACTAGTTGGGGGTCCGGGGAGCTGTTTTTT. V is TRBV20-1 and J is TRBJ2-2; 7 bases are shared with TRBD2. CDR3 length: 15 residues. Germline trimming cut 6 bases from V and 6 bases from J; bases unmatched to any gene: 13. Germline loops: CDR1 DFQATT, CDR2 SNEGSKA (reference sequence).

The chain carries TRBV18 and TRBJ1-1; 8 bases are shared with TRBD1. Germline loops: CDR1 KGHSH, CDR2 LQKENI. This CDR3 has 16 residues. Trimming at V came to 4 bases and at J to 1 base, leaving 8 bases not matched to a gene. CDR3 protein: CASSQYYDRGNTEAFF. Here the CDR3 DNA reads TGTGCCAGCTCACAATATTACGACAGGGGGAACACTGAAGCTTTCTTT.

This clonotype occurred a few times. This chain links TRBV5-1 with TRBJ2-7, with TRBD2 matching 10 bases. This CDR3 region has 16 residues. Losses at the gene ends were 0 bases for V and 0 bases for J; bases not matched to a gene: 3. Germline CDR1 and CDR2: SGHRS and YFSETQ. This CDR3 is CASSLAASGGSYEQYF. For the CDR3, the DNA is TGCGCCAGCAGCTTGGCCGCTAGCGGGGGCTCCTACGAGCAGTACTTC.

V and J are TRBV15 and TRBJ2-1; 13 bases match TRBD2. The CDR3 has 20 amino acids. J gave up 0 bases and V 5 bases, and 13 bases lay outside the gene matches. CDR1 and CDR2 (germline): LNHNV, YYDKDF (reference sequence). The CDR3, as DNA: TGTGCCACCAGCTCTCACCGGGGACTAGCGGGGATTAGCTCCTACAATGAGCAGTTCTTC. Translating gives CATSSHRGLAGISSYNEQFF.

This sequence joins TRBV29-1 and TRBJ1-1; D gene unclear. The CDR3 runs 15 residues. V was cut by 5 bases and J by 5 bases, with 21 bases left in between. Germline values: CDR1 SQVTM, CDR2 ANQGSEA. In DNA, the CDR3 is TGCAGCGTTCATAACTTACGGTCGGAGGGTACTGAAGCTTTCTTT. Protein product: CSVHNLRSEGTEAFF. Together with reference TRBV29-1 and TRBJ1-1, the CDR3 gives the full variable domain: SAVISQKPSRDICQRGTSLTIQCQVDSQVTMMFWYRQQPGQSLTLIATANQGSEATYESGFVIDKFPISRPNLTFSTLTVSNMSPEDSSIYLCSVHNLRSEGTEAFFGQGTRLTVV.

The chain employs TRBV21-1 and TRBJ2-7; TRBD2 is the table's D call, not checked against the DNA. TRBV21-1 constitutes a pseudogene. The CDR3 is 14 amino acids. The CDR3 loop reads CASSVRDCTYEQYF. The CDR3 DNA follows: TGTGCCAGCAGCGTCCGGGACTGTACCTACGAGCAGTACTTC.

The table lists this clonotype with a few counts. The CDR3 protein is CASSLLLANTDTQYF. The CDR3 nucleotides are TGTGCCAGCAGCTTACTTCTAGCTAACACAGATACGCAGTATTTT. J is TRBJ2-3 and V is TRBV11-2; tentative D call: TRBD2 (5 bases). There are 15 residues in the CDR3. From germline, CDR1 is SGHAT and CDR2 FQNNGV. The V and J ends lost 2 bases and 2 bases respectively, with 11 bases between them.

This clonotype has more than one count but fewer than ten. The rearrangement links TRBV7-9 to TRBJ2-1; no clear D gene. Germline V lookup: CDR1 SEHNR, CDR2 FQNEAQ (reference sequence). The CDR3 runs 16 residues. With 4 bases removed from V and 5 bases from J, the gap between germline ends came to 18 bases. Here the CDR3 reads CASSSTAPLFHNEQFF. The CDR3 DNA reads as TGTGCCAGCAGCTCTACAGCCCCCCTGTTCCACAATGAGCAGTTCTTC.

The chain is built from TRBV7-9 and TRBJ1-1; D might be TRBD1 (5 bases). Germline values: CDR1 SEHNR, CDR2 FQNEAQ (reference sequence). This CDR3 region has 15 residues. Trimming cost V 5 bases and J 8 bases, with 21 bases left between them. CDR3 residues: CASSPRNIGTGEAFF. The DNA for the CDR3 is TGTGCCAGCAGCCCACGTAACATTGGGACGGGGGAAGCTTTCTTT.

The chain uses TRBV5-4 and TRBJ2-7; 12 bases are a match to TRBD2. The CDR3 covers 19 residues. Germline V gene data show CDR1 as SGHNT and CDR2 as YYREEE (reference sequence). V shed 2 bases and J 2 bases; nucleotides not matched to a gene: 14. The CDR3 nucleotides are TGTGCCAGCAGCTTTGTCCGTTACGTGACTAGCGGGAGTGCCTACGAGCAGTACTTC. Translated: CASSFVRYVTSGSAYEQYF.

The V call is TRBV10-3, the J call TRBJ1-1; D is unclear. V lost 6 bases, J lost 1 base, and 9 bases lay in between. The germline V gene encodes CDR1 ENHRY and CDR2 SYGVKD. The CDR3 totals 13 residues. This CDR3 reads CAISLLGNTEAFF. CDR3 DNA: TGTGCCATCAGCTTACTAGGGAACACTGAAGCTTTCTTT.

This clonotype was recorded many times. The CDR3 protein is CASRGPGQETQYF. The CDR3 bases are TGTGCCAGCAGGGGCCCGGGCCAAGAGACCCAGTACTTC. The rearrangement uses TRBV12-3 or TRBV12-4 and TRBJ2-5, with no clear D. V lost 6 bases, J lost 1 base, and 9 bases lay in between. The length of the CDR3 is 13 residues.

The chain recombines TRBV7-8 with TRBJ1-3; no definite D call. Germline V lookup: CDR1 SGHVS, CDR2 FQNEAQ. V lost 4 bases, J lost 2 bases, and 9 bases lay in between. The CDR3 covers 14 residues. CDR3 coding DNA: TGTGCCAGCAGCTCCCTTTCAGCTGGAAACACCATATATTTT. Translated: CASSSLSAGNTIYF.

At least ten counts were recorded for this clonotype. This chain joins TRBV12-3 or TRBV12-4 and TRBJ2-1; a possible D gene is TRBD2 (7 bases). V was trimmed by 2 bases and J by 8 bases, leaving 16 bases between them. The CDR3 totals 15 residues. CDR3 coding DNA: TGTGCCAGCAGTTTAATCGGGGGGCCCTTGGATGAGCAGTTCTTC. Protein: CASSLIGGPLDEQFF.

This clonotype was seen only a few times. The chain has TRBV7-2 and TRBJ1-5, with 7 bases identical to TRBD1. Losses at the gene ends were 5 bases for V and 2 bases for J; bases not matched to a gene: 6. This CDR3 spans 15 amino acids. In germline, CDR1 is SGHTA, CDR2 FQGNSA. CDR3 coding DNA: TGTGCCAGCAGCGCTAGACAGGGCGGCAATCAGCCCCAGCATTTT. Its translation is CASSARQGGNQPQHF.

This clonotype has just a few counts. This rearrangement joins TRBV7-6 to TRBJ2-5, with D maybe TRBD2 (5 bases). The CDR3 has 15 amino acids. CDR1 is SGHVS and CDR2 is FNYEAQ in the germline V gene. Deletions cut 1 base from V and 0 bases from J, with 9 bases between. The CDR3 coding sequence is TGTGCCAGCAGCTTAGGTAGCGCCAACCAAGAGACCCAGTACTTC. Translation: CASSLGSANQETQYF.

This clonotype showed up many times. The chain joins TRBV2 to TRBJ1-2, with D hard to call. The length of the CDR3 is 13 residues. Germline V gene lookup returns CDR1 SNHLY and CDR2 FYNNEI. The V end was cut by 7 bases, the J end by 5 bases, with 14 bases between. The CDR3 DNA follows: TGTGCCAGCAAAGGGAGTGTACGGTATGGCTACACCTTC. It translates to CASKGSVRYGYTF.

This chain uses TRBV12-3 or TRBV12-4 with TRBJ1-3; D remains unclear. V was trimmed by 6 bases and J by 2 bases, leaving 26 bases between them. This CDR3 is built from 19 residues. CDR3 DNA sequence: TGTGCCAGCAGCATTGGATACACCTCATATACCCTCACTGGAAACACCATATATTTT. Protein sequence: CASSIGYTSYTLTGNTIYF.

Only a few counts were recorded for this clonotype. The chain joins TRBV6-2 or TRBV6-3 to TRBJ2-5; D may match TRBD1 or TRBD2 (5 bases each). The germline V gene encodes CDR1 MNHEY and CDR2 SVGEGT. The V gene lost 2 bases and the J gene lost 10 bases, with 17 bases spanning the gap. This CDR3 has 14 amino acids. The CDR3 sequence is CASSYPRARGDQYF. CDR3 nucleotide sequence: TGTGCCAGCAGTTACCCCCGGGCCCGAGGGGACCAGTACTTC.

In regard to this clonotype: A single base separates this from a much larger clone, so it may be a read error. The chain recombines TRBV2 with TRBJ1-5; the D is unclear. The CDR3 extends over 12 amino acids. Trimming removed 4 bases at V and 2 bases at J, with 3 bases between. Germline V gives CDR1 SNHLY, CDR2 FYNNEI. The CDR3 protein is CASSVGNQPQHF. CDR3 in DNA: TGTGCCAGCAGTGTCGGCAATCAGCCCCAGCATTTT.

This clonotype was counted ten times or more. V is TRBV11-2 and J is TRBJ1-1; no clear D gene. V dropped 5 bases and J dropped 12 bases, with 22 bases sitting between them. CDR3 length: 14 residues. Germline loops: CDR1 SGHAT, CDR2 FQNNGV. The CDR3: CASSPNLLQAGTFF. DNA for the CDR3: TGTGCCAGCAGCCCAAATCTCCTTCAGGCCGGGACTTTCTTT.

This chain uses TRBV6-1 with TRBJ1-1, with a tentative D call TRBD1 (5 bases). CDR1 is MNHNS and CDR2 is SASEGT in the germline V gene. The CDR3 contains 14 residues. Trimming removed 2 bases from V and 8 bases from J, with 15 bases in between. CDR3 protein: CASSEPGTRREAFF. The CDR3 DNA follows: TGTGCCAGCAGTGAACCAGGGACCAGGCGGGAAGCTTTCTTT.

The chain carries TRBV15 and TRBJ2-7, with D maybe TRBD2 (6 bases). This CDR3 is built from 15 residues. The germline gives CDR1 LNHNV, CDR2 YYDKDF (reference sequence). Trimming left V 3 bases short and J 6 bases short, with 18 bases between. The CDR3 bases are TGTGCCACCAGCAGGGAGGGGCCGAGACGTGCCGAGCAGTACTTC. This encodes CATSREGPRRAEQYF. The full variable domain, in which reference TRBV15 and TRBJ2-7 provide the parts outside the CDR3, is DAMVIQNPRYQVTQFGKPVTLSCSQTLNHNVMYWYQQKSSQAPKLLFHYYDKDFNNEADTPDNFQSRRPNTSFCFLDIRSPGLGDTAMYLCATSREGPRRAEQYFGPGTRLTVT.

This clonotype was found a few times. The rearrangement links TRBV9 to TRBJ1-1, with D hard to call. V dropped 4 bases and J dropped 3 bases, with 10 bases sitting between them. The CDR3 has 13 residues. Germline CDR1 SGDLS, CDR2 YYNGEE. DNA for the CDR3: TGTGCCAGCAGCCCCACAGAGTACACTGAAGCTTTCTTT. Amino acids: CASSPTEYTEAFF.

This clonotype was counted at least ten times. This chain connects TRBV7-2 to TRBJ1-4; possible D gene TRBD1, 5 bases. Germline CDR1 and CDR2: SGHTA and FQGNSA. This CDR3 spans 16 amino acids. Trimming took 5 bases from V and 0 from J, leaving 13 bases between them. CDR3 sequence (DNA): TGTGCCAGCAGCCTCAGCCAGGGAGCAACTAATGAAAAACTGTTTTTT. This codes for CASSLSQGATNEKLFF.

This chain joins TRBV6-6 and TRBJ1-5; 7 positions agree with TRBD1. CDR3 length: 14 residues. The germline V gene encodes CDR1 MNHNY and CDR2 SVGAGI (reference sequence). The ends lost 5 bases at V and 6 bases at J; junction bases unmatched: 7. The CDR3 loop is CASSPSGGTQPQHF. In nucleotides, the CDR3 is TGTGCCAGCAGTCCCTCAGGGGGAACTCAGCCCCAGCATTTT.

Here the CDR3 DNA reads TGTGCCAGCAGTTTAGGGGGGTGGATGGCTTTCTTT. Translation: CASSLGGWMAFF. V gene TRBV12-3 or TRBV12-4 combines with J gene TRBJ1-1; maybe TRBD1 (5 bases). The CDR3 consists of 12 residues. V lost 1 base and J 11 bases, leaving 11 bases between the germline ends.

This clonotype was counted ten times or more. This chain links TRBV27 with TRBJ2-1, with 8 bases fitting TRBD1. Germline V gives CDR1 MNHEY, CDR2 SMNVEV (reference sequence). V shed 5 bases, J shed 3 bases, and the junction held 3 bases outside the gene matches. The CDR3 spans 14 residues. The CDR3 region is CASSLTGVYNEQFF. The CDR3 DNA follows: TGTGCCAGCAGTCTGACAGGGGTCTACAATGAGCAGTTCTTC.

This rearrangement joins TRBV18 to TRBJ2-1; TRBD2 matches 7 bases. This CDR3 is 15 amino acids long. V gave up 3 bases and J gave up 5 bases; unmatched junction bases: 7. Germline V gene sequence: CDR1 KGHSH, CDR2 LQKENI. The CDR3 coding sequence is TGTGCCAGCTCACCGGTGGCGGGAGTAGACAATGAGCAGTTCTTC. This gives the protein CASSPVAGVDNEQFF.